This entry concerns a single T cell receptor beta chain. Its cognate antigen is unknown. This sample was included in a study of T cell responses to AZD1222 COVID-19 vaccine. Findings and limits, study-wide: Among spike-specific TCRs, nearly half reportedly target unmutated variant regions. In all cases, repertoires were sampled only after the peak T cell response. Vaccine-related CD4 TCRs covered spike, predominating at 160-218 and 743-854. Donors were mostly white British, more females; clonal diversity possibly underestimated.

This CDR3 spans 13 amino acids. V lost 3 bases to trimming and J lost 2 bases, with 7 bases between them. Produced via immunoSEQ multiplex PCR; TCRdb's table is partial and in-frame only. The sample has some 150,000 clones; just over 90% are singletons. The sequencing used peripheral blood, collected on day 0 of MenACWY control vaccination. This chain uses TRBV12-3 or TRBV12-4 with TRBJ1-1; D not certain. The sequence came from an adult in good health. The CDR3 DNA reads as TGTGCCAGCAGTTTTGCCCCAAACACTGAAGCTTTCTTT. This gives the protein CASSFAPNTEAFF.